This entry lists 15 T cell receptor beta chains sequenced from one sample in a study of CD8 T cells in acute hepatitis C reinfection. Stated time point: naive CD8 control sorted from an acute-time-point sample. The assay was immunoSEQ multiplex PCR, and TCRdb's table has in-frame clones only and misses some. The sample lists some 38,000 clones; about 86% were seen once. The sequencing input was naive CD8+ T cells from PBMCs. Receptors originate from a man between 25 and 39 years old with chronic hepatitis C.

The chain recombines TRBV9 with TRBJ2-4; the D is unclear. The CDR3 consists of 14 residues. The ends were cut back, 1 base at V and 2 bases at J, with 7 bases in the middle. The germline V gene encodes CDR1 SGDLS and CDR2 YYNGEE. The CDR3 sequence is CASSVSGSKNIQYF. In nucleotides, the CDR3 is TGTGCCAGCAGCGTAAGTGGGTCCAAAAACATTCAGTACTTC.

The rearrangement joins TRBV18 to TRBJ2-1; unclear D gene. The V gene lost 8 bases and the J gene lost 0 bases, with 5 bases spanning the gap. The CDR3 extends over 12 amino acids. The germline CDR1 and CDR2 sequences are KGHSH and LQKENI. This chain's CDR3 is CASQDSYNEQFF. The DNA of the CDR3 is TGTGCCAGCCAGGACTCCTACAATGAGCAGTTCTTC. The full variable domain, rest sourced from reference TRBV18 and TRBJ2-1, is NAGVMQNPRHLVRRRGQEARLRCSPMKGHSHVYWYRQLPEEGLKFMVYLQKENIIDESGMPKERFSAEFPKEGPSILRIQQVVRGDSAAYFCASQDSYNEQFFGPGTRLTVL.

The chain has TRBV4-3 and TRBJ2-1; 14 nucleotides match TRBD2. Germline V CDR1 and CDR2: LGHNA, YSLEER. The CDR3 loop spans 18 amino acids. Trimming at V came to 2 bases and at J to 8 bases, leaving 11 bases not matched to a gene. The CDR3 reads CASSQTQTSGGVKDEQFF. The CDR3 DNA sequence: TGCGCCAGCAGCCAAACCCAGACTAGCGGGGGGGTTAAAGATGAGCAGTTCTTC.

This sequence joins TRBV10-2 and TRBJ1-1; 8 positions match TRBD1. V gave up 4 bases and J gave up 5 bases; unmatched junction bases: 6. CDR3 length: 14 residues. Germline CDR1 WSHSY, CDR2 SAAADI. This CDR3 is CASSGRTGLTEAFF. The DNA for the CDR3 is TGCGCCAGCAGTGGACGGACAGGGTTGACTGAAGCTTTCTTT.

The rearrangement joins TRBV27 to TRBJ1-1, with 7 bases lining up with TRBD1. Unmatched junction bases numbered 3, after V lost 4 bases and J lost 1 base. Germline CDR1 and CDR2: MNHEY and SMNVEV (reference sequence). The CDR3 runs 14 residues. The CDR3 loop reads CASSWGTENTEAFF. The CDR3, as DNA: TGTGCCAGCAGTTGGGGGACAGAGAACACTGAAGCTTTCTTT.

The genes are TRBV7-9 and TRBJ2-7, with 7 nucleotides matching TRBD1. V trimming: 5 bases; J trimming: 6 bases; junction bases outside the gene matches: 10. This CDR3 contains 14 residues. The germline V gene encodes CDR1 SEHNR and CDR2 FQNEAQ (reference sequence). This chain's CDR3 is CASSPPTGAGEQYF. CDR3 DNA: TGTGCCAGCAGCCCACCAACAGGGGCGGGCGAGCAGTACTTC.

The chain joins TRBV29-1 to TRBJ1-1; D ambiguous. V dropped 5 bases and J dropped 2 bases, with 9 bases sitting between them. Germline CDR1 is SQVTM and CDR2 is ANQGSEA. This CDR3 spans 12 amino acids. The CDR3 nucleotides are TGCAGCGTTCCCCGGGAAAACACTGAAGCTTTCTTT. It yields the protein CSVPRENTEAFF.

As to this clone: An end of the junction does not agree with germline; a read error may underlie this. The J gene is TRBJ2-2, the V gene TRBV7-7; tentatively, D is TRBD1 or TRBD2 (5 bases each). The CDR3 has 14 amino acids. Germline V gives CDR1 SSHAT, CDR2 FNYEAQ (reference sequence). The CDR3 here is CASSRKGPHGELFF. The CDR3 region has the DNA TGTGCTAGCAGCCGTAAGGGACCTCACGGGGAGCTGTTTTTT.

This sequence joins TRBV5-8 and TRBJ1-2; 8 bases fit TRBD1. Germline CDR1 and CDR2: SGHTS and YDEGEE. The CDR3 spans 13 residues. Germline trimming cut 6 bases from V and 8 bases from J; bases unmatched to any gene: 9. CDR3 DNA sequence: TGTGCCAGCATGAACCAGGGGGCGGGCGGCTACACCTTC. Amino acids: CASMNQGAGGYTF.

About this clone: Other DNA sequences from this sample encode an identical CDR3 as well. The chain is built from TRBV11-2 and TRBJ1-2; maybe TRBD1 (6 bases). The V gene lost 1 base and the J gene lost 4 bases, with 13 bases spanning the gap. The length of the CDR3 is 15 residues. Germline V gives CDR1 SGHAT, CDR2 FQNNGV. The CDR3 reads CASSLGGQGLYGYTF. CDR3 DNA: TGTGCCAGCAGCTTAGGGGGGCAGGGGCTCTATGGCTACACCTTC.

This clone occurred once. The J gene is TRBJ1-1, the V gene TRBV5-5; D gene unclear. This CDR3 has 15 amino acids. CDR1 is SGHKS, CDR2 YYEKEE, per germline (reference sequence). Trimming shortened V by 4 bases and J by 0 bases, and 13 bases separated the two germline ends. The CDR3 here is CASSLGPEMNTEAFF. As DNA, the CDR3 is TGTGCCAGCAGCCTAGGGCCAGAGATGAACACTGAAGCTTTCTTT.

The genes are TRBV19 and TRBJ1-2; D gene uncertain. The CDR3 has 12 residues. Trimming removed 8 bases from V and 1 base from J, with 8 bases in between. Germline assignment: CDR1 LNHDA and CDR2 SQIVND (reference sequence). The CDR3 DNA is TGTGCCAGTCAGGAGGTTAACTATGGCTACACCTTC. It codes for CASQEVNYGYTF.

CDR3 sequence reads: CASSLSGNEQFF. The CDR3 DNA reads as TGTGCCAGCAGTTTATCTGGGAATGAGCAGTTCTTC. The rearrangement uses TRBV27 and TRBJ2-1, with D uncertain. The CDR3 is 12 amino acids. Germline-derived CDR1 and CDR2 are MNHEY and SMNVEV (reference sequence). Deletions cut 0 bases from V and 7 bases from J, with 4 bases between.

The table lists this clone with a count of one. The chain joins TRBV27 to TRBJ2-1; D is undetermined. The germline CDR1 and CDR2 sequences are MNHEY and SMNVEV (reference sequence). Trimming stripped 0 bases from V and 4 bases from J, with 4 bases between. The CDR3 loop spans 13 amino acids. CDR3 region: CASSLSRYNEQFF. Written as DNA, the CDR3 is TGTGCCAGCAGTTTATCCCGTTACAATGAGCAGTTCTTC.

This chain links TRBV6-1 with TRBJ1-5; no clear D gene. Germline V gives CDR1 MNHNS, CDR2 SASEGT. The CDR3 sequence is 12 residues long. Trimming left V 3 bases short and J 6 bases short, with 6 bases between. CDR3 residues: CASSEGTQPQHF. DNA of the CDR3: TGTGCCAGCAGTGAGGGTACTCAGCCCCAGCATTTT.